One sample yielded the 29 T cell receptor beta chains listed below, sequenced in a study of human T cells and chemical hapten exposure. The time point is: patch test 1, 2 weeks after DPC sensitization. As for treatment: therapeutic diphenylcyclopropenone sensitization with weekly scalp DPC. TCRdb fed the RACE reads into MiXCR, producing one record per CDR3 protein. The data show some 200,000 distinct CDR3 sequences, approximately 20% seen once. The sample here was whole blood, taken in connection with sensitization to the hapten diphenylcyclopropenone (DPC). These receptors were taken from a woman between 45 and 65 years old with alopecia areata. Some clones in this sample may be carry-over from other donors' samples.

The V gene is TRBV10-3, the J gene TRBJ2-3; tentative D call: TRBD2 (6 bases). Trimming shortened V by 3 bases and J by 0 bases, and 13 bases separated the two germline ends. Germline CDR1 reads ENHRY; CDR2 reads SYGVKD. The CDR3 contains 16 residues. The CDR3 reads CAISDGGEGSTDTQYF. CDR3 nucleotides: TGTGCCATCAGTGACGGGGGAGAGGGGAGCACAGATACGCAGTATTTT.

This clonotype was counted a few times. J is TRBJ2-2 and V is TRBV7-9, with TRBD2 matching 11 bases. This CDR3 has 16 amino acids. V lost 6 bases and J lost 1; bases outside the gene matches: 4. The germline V gene encodes CDR1 SEHNR and CDR2 FQNEAQ (reference sequence). CDR3 protein: CASSKTSGMNTGELFF. CDR3 in DNA: TGTGCCAGCAGTAAGACTAGCGGGATGAACACCGGGGAGCTGTTTTTT.

The sample holds a few counts of this clonotype. The chain is built from TRBV6-5 and TRBJ1-4; 8 bases match TRBD1. The CDR3 spans 15 residues. J was trimmed by 7 bases and V by 2 bases; bases with no gene match: 6. Germline V gives CDR1 MNHEY, CDR2 SVGAGI. CDR3 residues: CASSYDTGGSEKLFF. CDR3 bases: TGTGCCAGCAGTTACGATACAGGGGGAAGTGAAAAACTGTTTTTT.

The CDR3 sequence: CASSLGQIAEAFF. CDR3 in DNA: TGTGCCAGCAGCTTAGGACAAATCGCTGAAGCTTTCTTT. This chain links TRBV7-9 with TRBJ1-1; D remains unclear. The V gene's germline CDR1 is SEHNR and CDR2 FQNEAQ (reference sequence). The V and J ends lost 1 base and 6 bases respectively, with 9 bases between them. The CDR3 consists of 13 residues.

This clonotype was counted between two and nine times. The chain has TRBV6-2 or TRBV6-3 and TRBJ2-7; D remains ambiguous. Germline loops: CDR1 MNHEY, CDR2 SVGEGT. The CDR3 length is 13 residues. V shed 7 bases and J shed 3 bases, with 13 bases lying between them. The chain's CDR3 is CASKNPKIYEQYF. The DNA for the CDR3 is TGTGCCAGCAAAAACCCCAAGATCTACGAGCAGTACTTC.

This clonotype was counted ten times or more. This chain joins TRBV2 and TRBJ2-7; D is ambiguous. Germline-derived CDR1 and CDR2 are SNHLY and FYNNEI. V lost 6 bases to trimming and J lost 6 bases, with 18 bases between them. This CDR3 spans 14 amino acids. The CDR3 reads CASRPGEIQREQYF. DNA of the CDR3: TGTGCCAGCAGACCTGGAGAGATACAACGCGAGCAGTACTTC.

This clonotype has more than one count but fewer than ten. The chain is built from TRBV6-1 and TRBJ2-5; D possibly corresponds to TRBD2 (5 bases). Trimming pared 7 bases from V and 2 bases from J, leaving 11 bases between. The CDR3 extends over 13 amino acids. Germline CDR1 reads MNHNS; CDR2 reads SASEGT. The CDR3 region has the DNA TGTGCCAGCACGAGGGCCTTACAAGAGACCCAGTACTTC. Residues: CASTRALQETQYF.

This clonotype is a singleton in its sample. The V gene is TRBV6-5, the J gene TRBJ2-7; 8 bases are shared with TRBD1. The trim removed 0 bases at V and 9 bases at J, leaving 13 bases unmatched. Germline values: CDR1 MNHEY, CDR2 SVGAGI. The CDR3 is 16 amino acids. The CDR3 DNA follows: TGTGCCAGCAGTTACTCTGGACAGGGTTTAACCGGTGGGCAGTACTTC. It codes for CASSYSGQGLTGGQYF.

The table lists this clonotype with many counts. The chain has TRBV7-9 and TRBJ2-2; D is unresolved. This CDR3 contains 15 residues. Trimming pared 1 base from V and 3 bases from J, leaving 9 bases between. CDR1 is SEHNR, CDR2 FQNEAQ, per germline (reference sequence). The CDR3 DNA is TGTGCCAGCAGCTTAGGCGTGCGCGACACCGGGGAGCTGTTTTTT. This translates into CASSLGVRDTGELFF.

This clonotype was seen only once. At one end the junction does not follow the germline gene, possibly because of a read error. The J gene is TRBJ1-1, the V gene TRBV10-3; D gene unclear. Per germline, CDR1 ENHRY and CDR2 SYGVKD. The CDR3 length is 12 residues. CDR3: CTISRQNTEAFF. The CDR3 DNA follows: TGTACCATCAGTCGTCAGAACACTGAAGCTTTCTTT.

The gene calls are TRBV7-2 and TRBJ2-3, with D unresolved. Germline V gene sequence: CDR1 SGHTA, CDR2 FQGNSA. Trimming left V 5 bases short and J 2 bases short, with 17 bases between. The CDR3 sequence is 16 residues long. As DNA, the CDR3 is TGTGCCAGCAGCGTGGGTCCGAGGCCGTTCACAGATACGCAGTATTTT. Residues: CASSVGPRPFTDTQYF.

The V call is TRBV12-3 or TRBV12-4, the J call TRBJ1-1; D call uncertain. The V and J ends lost 6 bases and 4 bases respectively, with 12 bases between them. This CDR3 is 13 amino acids long. DNA for the CDR3: TGTGCCAGCAGCCGAACATGGTCCACTGAAGCTTTCTTT. Protein product: CASSRTWSTEAFF.

This clonotype came up a few times. The V and J genes are TRBV29-1 and TRBJ1-3; no reliable D call. Germline lookup yields CDR1 SQVTM and CDR2 ANQGSEA. The germline V and J ends were trimmed by 1 base and 0 bases, with 22 bases remaining between them. The CDR3 consists of 19 residues. CDR3 coding DNA: TGCAGCGTTGAAGTACCCCTCGGTTTTGGGCGCAGCTCTGGAAACACCATATATTTT. This translates into CSVEVPLGFGRSSGNTIYF. Full variable domain (rest looked up from reference TRBV29-1 and TRBJ1-3): SAVISQKPSRDICQRGTSLTIQCQVDSQVTMMFWYRQQPGQSLTLIATANQGSEATYESGFVIDKFPISRPNLTFSTLTVSNMSPEDSSIYLCSVEVPLGFGRSSGNTIYFGEGSWLTVV.

The chain is built from TRBV5-1 and TRBJ1-2, with a weak D call TRBD1 (5 bases). Deletions cut 0 bases from V and 2 bases from J, with 8 bases between. This CDR3 comprises 14 residues. Germline lookup yields CDR1 SGHRS and CDR2 YFSETQ. CDR3 DNA sequence: TGCGCCAGCAGCTTGGGCGACAGCAACTATGGCTACACCTTC. Translated, it gives CASSLGDSNYGYTF.

V and J are TRBV7-2 and TRBJ1-1, with 7 bases that match TRBD1. CDR1 is SGHTA, CDR2 FQGNSA, per germline. The CDR3 is 15 amino acids. The trim removed 4 bases at V and 1 base at J, leaving 6 bases unmatched. In nucleotides, the CDR3 is TGTGCCAGCAGCTCGGACAGGAGAACGAACACTGAAGCTTTCTTT. Protein sequence: CASSSDRRTNTEAFF.

The V gene is TRBV5-1, the J gene TRBJ2-5, with D tentatively TRBD2 (6 bases). The CDR3 loop spans 14 amino acids. CDR1 and CDR2 from the germline V gene are SGHRS and YFSETQ. V lost 4 bases, J lost 2 bases, and 12 bases lay in between. The CDR3 DNA sequence: TGCGCCAGCAGCAAACCGGGACTTCAAGAGACCCAGTACTTC. Protein product: CASSKPGLQETQYF.

This clonotype appeared a few times. The rearrangement links TRBV20-1 to TRBJ1-1; D uncertain. The CDR3 runs 14 residues. Trimming cost V 1 base and J 0 bases, with 9 bases left between them. Germline V CDR1 and CDR2: DFQATT, SNEGSKA (reference sequence). The CDR3 nucleotides read TGCAGTGCTAGAGTCGACGAGGTGAACACTGAAGCTTTCTTT. Protein: CSARVDEVNTEAFF.

This rearrangement joins TRBV12-3 or TRBV12-4 to TRBJ2-1, with D possibly matching TRBD1 (6 bases). Deletions cut 5 bases from V and 3 bases from J, with 11 bases between. This CDR3 has 14 amino acids. CDR3 DNA: TGTGCCAGCAGTCAGGGGACAAACTACAATGAGCAGTTCTTC. Its protein is CASSQGTNYNEQFF.

The CDR3 loop reads CASSLTVDNEQYF. The CDR3 region has the DNA TGTGCCAGCAGTTTGACAGTGGACAACGAGCAGTACTTC. The J gene is TRBJ2-7, the V gene TRBV27, with D perhaps TRBD1 (5 bases). The CDR3 loop spans 13 amino acids. Germline CDR1 and CDR2: MNHEY and SMNVEV (reference sequence). Deletions cut 3 bases from V and 5 bases from J, with 11 bases between.

This clonotype was observed a few times. This rearrangement joins TRBV20-1 to TRBJ2-5; 10 bases match TRBD2. With V trimmed by 6 bases and J by 3 bases, 7 bases remained unmatched. The length of the CDR3 is 14 residues. Germline assignment: CDR1 DFQATT and CDR2 SNEGSKA (reference sequence). In DNA, the CDR3 is TGCAGTGCCGCGCTAGCGGGAGTTGAAGAGACCCAGTACTTC. Translating it yields CSAALAGVEETQYF.

The sample holds a few counts of this clonotype. The chain carries TRBV29-1 and TRBJ2-7; 11 nucleotides align to TRBD2. This CDR3 is 15 amino acids long. Germline V CDR1 and CDR2: SQVTM, ANQGSEA. V was clipped by 4 bases and J by 7 bases; unmatched bases: 12. CDR3 nucleotide sequence: TGCAGCGTTGTGGGTAGCGGGAGGGCCACCGTTGAGCAGTACTTC. It translates to CSVVGSGRATVEQYF.

This clonotype has only a few counts. This chain connects TRBV6-1 to TRBJ2-3, with 7 nucleotides matching TRBD2. Germline V CDR1 and CDR2: MNHNS, SASEGT. The CDR3 is 15 residues long. With V trimmed by 0 bases and J by 10 bases, 10 bases remained unmatched. The CDR3 DNA is TGTGCCAGCAGTGAAGCCCCTAGCGGAGCAGTTCCGCAGTATTTT. Its protein is CASSEAPSGAVPQYF.

The sample holds a few counts of this clonotype. The V call is TRBV7-9, the J call TRBJ2-1; the match to TRBD2 covers 13 bases. The V and J ends lost 5 bases and 4 bases, in that order; junction bases with no gene match: 17. CDR1 SEHNR and CDR2 FQNEAQ come from the germline V gene (reference sequence). The CDR3 spans 20 residues. CDR3 sequence reads: CASSTRTSGRPTIQYNEQFF. CDR3 DNA: TGTGCCAGCAGCACCCGGACTAGCGGGAGACCCACAATTCAATACAATGAGCAGTTCTTC.

The rearrangement uses TRBV29-1 and TRBJ2-1; 11 nucleotides match TRBD2. The junction had 3 bases not matched to a gene; V was cut back by 1 base and J by 7 bases. Germline values: CDR1 SQVTM, CDR2 ANQGSEA. The CDR3 contains 14 residues. The CDR3 sequence: CSVEGLAGGNEQFF. CDR3 bases: TGCAGCGTTGAAGGGCTAGCGGGAGGTAATGAGCAGTTCTTC.

This clonotype was counted only a few times. This chain connects TRBV27 to TRBJ2-2; 11 bases fit TRBD2. The CDR3 extends over 16 amino acids. Germline V lookup: CDR1 MNHEY, CDR2 SMNVEV (reference sequence). With 3 bases clipped from V and 2 bases from J, the junction kept 2 bases outside the gene matches. The chain's CDR3 is CASSLLAGGNTGELFF. The CDR3 region has the DNA TGTGCCAGCAGTTTGCTAGCGGGAGGAAACACCGGGGAGCTGTTTTTT.

CDR3: CASERGYNTGELFF. The CDR3 DNA reads TGTGCCAGCGAGAGGGGATATAACACCGGGGAGCTGTTTTTT. The rearrangement joins TRBV9 to TRBJ2-2; D may correspond to TRBD1 or TRBD2 (5 bases each). CDR1 is SGDLS, CDR2 YYNGEE, per germline. The CDR3 is made up of 14 amino acids. Trimming cost V 7 bases and J 2 bases, with 12 bases left between them.

In this sample, this clonotype turned up a few times. This sequence joins TRBV10-3 and TRBJ1-5, with D possibly being TRBD1 (6 bases). This CDR3 has 15 residues. Germline CDR1 and CDR2: ENHRY and SYGVKD. V shed 2 bases and J shed 1 base, with 9 bases lying between them. The CDR3 coding sequence is TGTGCCATCAGTGAGGACGGACAGAGCAATCAGCCCCAGCATTTT. Its protein is CAISEDGQSNQPQHF.

This clonotype appeared a few times. The genes are TRBV29-1 and TRBJ1-1; TRBD1 matches 7 bases. This CDR3 is built from 14 residues. V lost 6 bases to trimming and J lost 1 base; unmatched junction nucleotides: 8. CDR1 is SQVTM, CDR2 ANQGSEA, per germline. The CDR3: CSVYRTGSNTEAFF. Written as DNA, the CDR3 is TGCAGCGTCTATAGGACAGGTTCGAACACTGAAGCTTTCTTT.

This chain joins TRBV29-1 and TRBJ2-7; TRBD2 aligns across 9 bases. The CDR3 is 12 residues long. Germline lookup yields CDR1 SQVTM and CDR2 ANQGSEA. The CDR3 DNA is TGCAGTTCTTCAGCGGGAGGCTACGAGCAGTACTTC. Its protein product is CSSSAGGYEQYF.